The 14 T cell receptor beta chains in this list originate from one sample, sequenced in a study of T cell responses to AZD1222 COVID-19 vaccine. Profiling relied on immunoSEQ multiplex PCR, and the TCRdb table lists in-frame clones only, not all of them. The sample lists some 89,000 clones; under 95% were seen once. The sample was peripheral blood, taken on day 0 of AZD1222 vaccination. The receptors derive from an adult in good health.

This chain uses TRBV7-8 with TRBJ2-7, with D tentatively TRBD1 or TRBD2 (5 bases each). Germline values: CDR1 SGHVS, CDR2 FQNEAQ. This CDR3 comprises 14 residues. The V and J ends lost 2 bases and 3 bases respectively, with 11 bases between them. This CDR3 reads CASSLLGADYEQYF. DNA of the CDR3: TGTGCCAGCAGCTTACTCGGGGCCGACTACGAGCAGTACTTC.

The chain employs TRBV2 and TRBJ1-6; D call uncertain. Germline V gene data show CDR1 as SNHLY and CDR2 as FYNNEI. Trimming took off 3 bases at V and 9 bases at J, with 9 bases between the two ends. The CDR3 extends over 13 amino acids. The CDR3 sequence: CASSDFEGSPLHF. Here the CDR3 DNA reads TGTGCCAGCAGTGACTTTGAGGGTTCACCCCTCCACTTT.

The CDR3 sequence is CASSSPGGGPAEQYF. CDR3 DNA: TGTGCCAGCAGCTCGCCCGGCGGGGGGCCCGCCGAGCAGTACTTC. The V call is TRBV13, the J call TRBJ2-7; 8 positions agree with TRBD2. CDR1 is PRHDT, CDR2 FYEKMQ, per germline (reference sequence). After removal of 4 bases from V and 6 bases from J, the junction contained 11 bases not matched to a gene. The CDR3 has 15 amino acids.

This clone was seen a single time. The rearrangement joins TRBV29-1 to TRBJ1-1; 7 bases are shared with TRBD1. Trimming removed 7 bases from V and 5 bases from J; junction bases left unmatched: 10. The germline V gene encodes CDR1 SQVTM and CDR2 ANQGSEA. The CDR3 covers 13 residues. CDR3 DNA sequence: TGCAGCGGGAACGTCCAGGGGGGGACTGAAGCTTTCTTT. This encodes CSGNVQGGTEAFF.

This chain links TRBV7-9 with TRBJ2-7; D is perhaps TRBD1 (6 bases). Germline values: CDR1 SEHNR, CDR2 FQNEAQ (reference sequence). The V and J ends lost 1 base and 3 bases respectively, with 13 bases between them. There are 15 residues in the CDR3. The CDR3 DNA is TGTGCCAGCAGCTTAGGGGGACAAAGGGGCTACGAGCAGTACTTC. This sequence encodes CASSLGGQRGYEQYF.

The rearrangement joins TRBV28 to TRBJ1-6, with a tentative D call TRBD1 (6 bases). Germline V gives CDR1 MDHEN, CDR2 SYDVKM. Trimming removed 7 bases from V and 7 bases from J, with 14 bases in between. The CDR3 covers 14 residues. For the CDR3, the DNA is TGTGCCAGCACCGGGGGGCTATTGAATTCACCCCTCCACTTT. It translates to CASTGGLLNSPLHF.

The gene calls are TRBV5-1 and TRBJ2-2, with D perhaps matching TRBD1 (6 bases). This CDR3 is 16 amino acids long. Trimming took off 0 bases at V and 4 bases at J, with 13 bases between the two ends. The germline gives CDR1 SGHRS, CDR2 YFSETQ. CDR3 DNA sequence: TGCGCCAGCAGCTTGGACGTGGGGGCGGGCACCGGGGAGCTGTTTTTT. Amino acid sequence: CASSLDVGAGTGELFF.

The gene calls are TRBV2 and TRBJ1-1; tentatively, D is TRBD1 (6 bases). Per the germline V gene, CDR1 is SNHLY and CDR2 is FYNNEI. Trimming shortened V by 7 bases and J by 2 bases, and 8 bases separated the two germline ends. The CDR3 spans 12 residues. CDR3 protein: CASNRVNTEAFF. The DNA for the CDR3 is TGTGCCAGCAACAGGGTCAACACTGAAGCTTTCTTT. Based on the CDR3 plus reference TRBV2 and TRBJ1-1, the full variable domain is EPEVTQTPSHQVTQMGQEVILRCVPISNHLYFYWYRQILGQKVEFLVSFYNNEISEKSEIFDDQFSVERPDGSNFTLKIRSTKLEDSAMYFCASNRVNTEAFFGQGTRLTVV.

V gene TRBV5-1 combines with J gene TRBJ2-3, with D uncertain. Germline CDR1 is SGHRS and CDR2 is YFSETQ. The CDR3 covers 12 residues. Trimming shortened V by 6 bases and J by 6 bases, and 11 bases separated the two germline ends. DNA for the CDR3: TGCGCCAGCAACGGTGCGGCCGATACGCAGTATTTT. Translation gives CASNGAADTQYF.

The gene calls are TRBV28 and TRBJ2-7; D gene unclear. Trimming pared 4 bases from V and 7 bases from J, leaving 23 bases between. CDR1 is MDHEN, CDR2 SYDVKM, per germline. The CDR3 is 16 amino acids. In nucleotides, the CDR3 is TGTGCCAGCAGTTATGAGATGGTCCCCAGCATGGGGGAGCAGTACTTC. Encoded protein: CASSYEMVPSMGEQYF.

This chain joins TRBV9 and TRBJ1-6; D call uncertain. The germline V gene encodes CDR1 SGDLS and CDR2 YYNGEE. V was shortened by 3 bases and J by 9 bases, with 16 bases between the two germline ends. The length of the CDR3 is 15 residues. The chain's CDR3 is CASSEYGVISSPLHF. The DNA of the CDR3 is TGTGCCAGCAGCGAGTATGGCGTTATCAGTTCACCCCTCCACTTT.

V and J are TRBV15 and TRBJ1-1, with D maybe TRBD1 (5 bases). Between the trimmed V and J ends, which lost 5 bases and 4 bases, there was a span of 20 bases. This CDR3 has 16 amino acids. CDR1 and CDR2 from the germline V gene are LNHNV and YYDKDF (reference sequence). CDR3 loop: CATSADGRKGSTEAFF. The CDR3 DNA reads as TGTGCCACCAGCGCAGACGGACGGAAGGGGAGCACTGAAGCTTTCTTT.

The chain links TRBV9 to TRBJ1-2; D is ambiguous. The CDR3 extends over 14 amino acids. V was clipped by 0 bases and J by 8 bases, with 14 bases between them. In germline, CDR1 is SGDLS, CDR2 YYNGEE. CDR3 region: CASSVVLRPSGYTF. The DNA of the CDR3 is TGTGCCAGCAGCGTAGTTCTAAGACCTAGCGGCTACACCTTC.

The V and J genes are TRBV6-4 and TRBJ1-5; no clear D. The V end lost 10 bases, the J end lost 0 bases, and 16 bases lay between the germline ends. CDR1 and CDR2 (germline): MRHNA, SNTAGT. The CDR3 runs 15 residues. CDR3 residues: CATRLTSDSNQPQHF. Here the CDR3 DNA reads TGTGCCACCCGCCTAACAAGCGATAGCAATCAGCCCCAGCATTTT.